This record looks at one T cell receptor beta chain sequence and its context. Its antigen is still unknown. One end of the junction does not line up with germline, which may come from a read error. Libraries were constructed by PCR. The listed sequencing device is Illumina HiSeq 4000. Bulk TCR libraries were prepared as previously described, using TCR primers listed in Table S5. Purification of total RNA was performed with the Qiagen AllPrep DNA/RNA kit. Reads from multiple sequencing runs of the same library were pooled before analysis. In the original analysis: Reads were retained only if their TCR constant sequence matched exactly, and those retained reads were trimmed to 150 nt and grouped according to their 12-nt molecular barcodes. Reads within each barcode group were sub-clustered using a 15% Levenshtein threshold, and quality-weighted consensus sequences were constructed for each RNA molecule. Non-functional sequences were filtered out, along with any lower-count sequence sitting one edit away from another sequence. Based on a fit of two negative binomial distributions, barcode sub-clusters having less than 20% of the maximum read count were discarded. Through fastp at Q25 and MiXCR, TCRdb rebuilt clones from the public reads, retaining in-frame beta chains. Rows matching on CDR3 protein sequence are summarized as one entry with the most common DNA and genes. What appears here as the V and J calls and clone size reflects TCRdb's work, not the paper's. Counted in this sample were under 600,000 distinct CDR3 sequences; about 20% of them appeared once. Around 0.84% of the sample is in the top ten clones.

This sample was included in a study of molecular identifiers for immune sequencing clone quantification (dated by TCRdb to 2016 to 2019). Turning to the overall study: For a replicate experiment, RNA from roughly 18,000 or 92,000 naive CD8 T cells was divided into five aliquots, and four of the five aliquots were sequenced. The study was a methods study using CD8 T cells to benchmark molecular-identifier clustering-based TCR repertoire sequencing (MIDCIRS) and TCR RNA copy counting. The research as a whole found: When barcode sub-clustering was left out, chimeric consensus sequences inflated TCR diversity, with chimeras reaching as high as 47%. Highly expanded clone sizes could be underestimated if identical TCR molecules share a barcode. Even against a background of approximately 1 million naive CD8 T cells, spiked-in Jurkat TCR RNA amounting to a single cell's worth was reported to be detectable. About 2.9 recovered TCR RNA copies per cell were obtained by modeling, versus about 9 by digital PCR, implying a capture efficiency of 30% to 35%. Spiked-in Jurkat TCR RNA (10 copies' worth), which is not part of the donor repertoire, was contained in the naive libraries. Clones above 20 RNA copies held over 99% of molecules in CMV-specific effector cells but under 1% in naive cells.

Libraries of naive CD8 T cells were generated from roughly 20,000 to 1,000,000 sorted cells, with 10%, 30% or 50% of the purified RNA used. Naive CD8 T cells were FACS-sorted as CD8+CD4-CCR7+CD45RA+ on a BD FACSAria II into RLT Plus buffer. Around 10 TCR copies' worth of Jurkat RNA were spiked into roughly 18,000-1,000,000 naive CD8 T cell samples to test detection sensitivity. CD8 T cells were enriched with RosetteSep CD8+ T Cell Enrichment Cocktail and Ficoll-Paque, followed by ACK red cell lysis. The sequence was obtained from a human donor in good health. Some libraries in this study had Jurkat cell RNA spiked in. The specimen sequenced was naive CD8+ T cells from blood, with Jurkat cell RNA spiked in. In the paper's terms, the cell subset or site label means: FACS-sorted CD8+CD4-CCR7+CD45RA+ naive T cells.

The CDR3 here reads CASTYQPRTASSFEQYF. Read as DNA, the sequence is TGTGCCAGCACCTACCAACCACGGACAGCTTCCTCCTTCGAGCAGTACTTC. Recombination joined TRBV6-2 or TRBV6-3 with TRBJ2-7; TRBD1 could be the D gene, as 6 bases match. The CDR3, from cysteine to phenylalanine, totals 17 residues. The entry retains the CDR3 DNA only, 51 bases that are in frame from base 1. From a lookup of the germline V gene, CDR1 and CDR2 are MNHEY and SVGEGT.